This T cell receptor beta chain is drawn from a study of vaccination and CD4 T cells after COVID-19. Turning to the study itself: There were six male and four female convalescents, and two of them were Hispanic. Investigators stimulated cells with overlapping spike peptides drawn from SARS-CoV-2, HCoV-NL63, HCoV-OC43 and HCoV-229E.

Treatment indicated: approximately 9-day PBMC culture with coronavirus spike peptide pools or control peptides (ViraFEST assay). Cultured CD4+ T cells had their DNA profiled by the Oncomine TCR Beta short-read assay. TCRdb itself ran the PCR reads through MiXCR, one entry per CDR3 protein. This sample has approximately 21,000 distinct CDR3 sequences, with 60% found just once. Worth noting for this clonotype: No antigen is known for it.

Overall study results and limits: Within convalescent individuals, 304 out of 307 vaccine-specific clones proved to be spike mono-reactive.

The CDR3 consists of 13 residues. Per germline, CDR1 DFQATT and CDR2 SNEGSKA (reference sequence). V was pared by 5 bases and J by 3 bases, with 10 bases between. This clonotype was obtained from a human donor who received a COVID-19 vaccine. The rearrangement links TRBV20-1 to TRBJ1-4, with D perhaps matching TRBD1 (5 bases). The source material was CD4+ T cells from blood, cultured in vitro, sampled after SARS-CoV-2 vaccination. The CDR3, as DNA: TGCAGTGCTGCCTCAGGGTCTAATGAAAAACTGTTTTTT. It is translated as CSAASGSNEKLFF.